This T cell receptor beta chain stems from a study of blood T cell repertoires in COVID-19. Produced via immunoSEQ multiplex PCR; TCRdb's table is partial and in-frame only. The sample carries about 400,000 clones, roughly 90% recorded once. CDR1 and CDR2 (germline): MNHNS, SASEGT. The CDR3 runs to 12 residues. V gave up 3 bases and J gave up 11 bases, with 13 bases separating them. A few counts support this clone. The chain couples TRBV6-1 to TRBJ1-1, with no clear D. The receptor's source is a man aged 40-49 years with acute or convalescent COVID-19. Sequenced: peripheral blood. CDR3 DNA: TGTGCCAGCAGTGACAAGGAGGTTTACGCTTTCTTT. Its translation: CASSDKEVYAFF.